The 8 T cell receptor beta chains below all came from one sample that was sequenced in a study of shared clonotypes between healthy human individuals. Profiling relied on immunoSEQ multiplex PCR, and the TCRdb table lists in-frame clones only, not all of them. This table has roughly 2.2 million clones, approximately 93% appearing once. Sequenced: naive CD4+ T cells from PBMCs. As to subset: CD45RA+ positively selected. The receptors originated from a young man in good health. Some clones in this sample may be carry-over from other donors' samples.

This chain connects TRBV5-5 to TRBJ2-7; 8 bases align to TRBD1. Trimming at V came to 0 bases and at J to 2 bases, leaving 10 bases not matched to a gene. The length of the CDR3 is 17 residues. Germline V gene lookup returns CDR1 SGHKS and CDR2 YYEKEE (reference sequence). The CDR3 sequence is CASSLAPLQTGAYEQYF. The CDR3 DNA is TGTGCCAGCAGCTTGGCCCCCCTCCAGACAGGGGCCTACGAGCAGTACTTC.

This sequence joins TRBV14 and TRBJ1-1, with D unresolved. V lost 3 bases and J 7 bases, leaving 18 bases between the germline ends. CDR1 and CDR2 from the germline V gene are SGHDN and FVKESK. The length of the CDR3 is 15 residues. CDR3 residues: CASSHSPGRWGEAFF. In DNA form, the CDR3 reads TGTGCCAGCAGCCATTCCCCGGGCAGGTGGGGTGAAGCTTTCTTT.

The V and J genes are TRBV6-1 and TRBJ1-5; D gene uncertain. CDR1 is MNHNS and CDR2 is SASEGT in the germline V gene. With 1 base removed from V and 0 bases from J, the gap between germline ends came to 7 bases. The CDR3 length is 15 residues. CDR3 sequence (DNA): TGTGCCAGCAGTGAAGAGGCGTATAGCAATCAGCCCCAGCATTTT. As protein: CASSEEAYSNQPQHF.

The J gene is TRBJ1-4, the V gene TRBV29-1; D perhaps matches TRBD1 (5 bases). From germline, CDR1 is SQVTM and CDR2 ANQGSEA. The CDR3 consists of 12 residues. V gave up 6 bases and J gave up 7 bases, with 12 bases separating them. The CDR3 coding sequence is TGCAGCGTCAGGGCCGGAGGTGAAAAACTGTTTTTT. Protein sequence: CSVRAGGEKLFF.

The chain employs TRBV30 and TRBJ1-6, with D hard to call. The CDR3 has 15 amino acids. Germline lookup yields CDR1 GTSNPN and CDR2 SVGIG (reference sequence). V was trimmed by 0 bases and J by 7 bases, leaving 13 bases between them. The CDR3 spells CAWSVPGETNSPLHF. DNA for the CDR3: TGTGCCTGGAGTGTACCTGGGGAAACGAATTCACCCCTCCACTTT. The entire variable domain, with the rest obtained from reference TRBV30 and TRBJ1-6, is as follows: SQTIHQWPATLVQPVGSPLSLECTVEGTSNPNLYWYRQAAGRGLQLLFYSVGIGQISSEVPQNLSASRPQDRQFILSSKKLLLSDSGFYLCAWSVPGETNSPLHFGNGTRLTVT.

A note on this clone: The junction does not match germline at one end; this may be a read error. The rearrangement links TRBV19 to TRBJ2-5, with TRBD1 matching over 7 bases. Germline V lookup: CDR1 LNHDA, CDR2 SQIVND (reference sequence). This CDR3 region has 11 residues. The CDR3 sequence is CDQGVVETQYF. Here the CDR3 DNA reads TGCGACCAGGGGGTAGTGGAGACCCAGTACTTC. The entire variable domain, with the rest obtained from reference TRBV19 and TRBJ2-5, is as follows: DGGITQSPKYLFRKEGQNVTLSCEQNLNHDAMYWYRQDPGQGLRLIYYSQIVNDFQKGDIAEGYSVSREKKESFPLTVTSAQKNPTAFYLCDQGVVETQYFGPGTRLLVL.

The chain carries TRBV11-1 and TRBJ1-2; no clear D. V dropped 4 bases and J dropped 0 bases, with 15 bases sitting between them. Germline V lookup: CDR1 SGHAT, CDR2 FQDESV (reference sequence). This CDR3 comprises 16 residues. The DNA for the CDR3 is TGTGCCAGCAGCTCCGGCCAGATGCTAACTAACTATGGCTACACCTTC. It codes for CASSSGQMLTNYGYTF. The full variable domain, completed using reference TRBV11-1 and TRBJ1-2, is EAEVAQSPRYKITEKSQAVAFWCDPISGHATLYWYRQILGQGPELLVQFQDESVVDDSQLPKDRFSAERLKGVDSTLKIQPAELGDSAMYLCASSSGQMLTNYGYTFGSGTRLTVV.

This sequence joins TRBV5-4 and TRBJ2-5; TRBD1 aligns across 9 bases. Germline loops: CDR1 SGHNT, CDR2 YYREEE (reference sequence). V was pared by 3 bases and J by 5 bases, with 14 bases of the junction left unmatched. This CDR3 has 17 amino acids. CDR3 amino acids: CASSSPETGGSRETQYF. The CDR3 DNA is TGTGCCAGCAGCTCACCAGAAACAGGGGGCTCCCGGGAGACCCAGTACTTC.